This is a list of T cell receptor beta chains from one sample in a study of blood T cells in healthy people across ages. MiXCR, run by TCRdb on the 5' RACE reads, gives a single entry per CDR3 protein. The sample lists roughly 700,000 distinct CDR3 sequences; about 30% were seen once. Input material: blood. The receptor source for this set is a woman older than 75 in good health. Both conserved end residues are part of each CDR3. Each record gives: J gene, D gene, clone size, V gene, CDR3 DNA, CDR3 protein. A D gene is named only where the DNA matches it firmly. Only some rows state a clone size, as once, few, many or a class for expanded clones.

TRBJ1-6,.,.,TRBV5-6,TGTGCCAGCAGCTTTGGGACGCCCCGGGGTTCACCCCTCCACTTT,CASSFGTPRGSPLHF
TRBJ1-2,.,many,TRBV7-2,TGTGCCAGCAGCAGGGGACTGCTATATGGCTACACCTTC,CASSRGLLYGYTF
TRBJ2-1,.,many,TRBV20-1,TGCAGTGCTCCTCTAACGACGGGAAATGAGCAGTTCTTC,CSAPLTTGNEQFF
TRBJ2-5,.,.,TRBV6-6,TGTGCCAGCAGTTCAGGGGGGGATTTTAGTGGGGAGCAGTACTTC,CASSSGGDFSGEQYF
TRBJ2-7,.,.,TRBV7-2,TGTGCCAGCAGCCGGACGAGAATCAAAGCCTACAATGAGCAGTACTTC,CASSRTRIKAYNEQYF
TRBJ1-6,.,.,TRBV7-2,TGTGCCAGCAGCATCGCTCCTTCACCCCTCCACTTT,CASSIAPSPLHF
TRBJ2-1,.,few,TRBV29-1,TGCAGCGTTGAAGGGCGGGAAAATGAGCAGTTCTTC,CSVEGRENEQFF
TRBJ2-7,.,many,TRBV29-1,TGCAGCGTTGAATTTGGGACCTCCTACGAGCAGTACTTC,CSVEFGTSYEQYF
TRBJ1-1,TRBD1,few,TRBV6-5,TGTGCCAGCAGTTACTCCGTAAGACAGGGGCCCATGAACACTGAAGCTTTCTTT,CASSYSVRQGPMNTEAFF
TRBJ2-3,TRBD2,few,TRBV12-3/TRBV12-4,TGTGCCAGCAGTCCCAGGGGACTAGCGGGGGGGGGTGCAGATACGCAGTATTTT,CASSPRGLAGGGADTQYF
TRBJ2-3,TRBD2,many,TRBV6-2/TRBV6-3,TGTGCCAGCAGCCCTTCACTAGCGGGGGTGAGCACAGATACGCAGTATTTT,CASSPSLAGVSTDTQYF
TRBJ2-5,.,.,TRBV5-1,TGCGCCAGCAGCTTCGGGTCATTAAACTGGGGCGGTCGGAATGAGCAGTACTTC,CASSFGSLNWGGRNEQYF
TRBJ1-2,TRBD1,many,TRBV20-1,TGCAGTGCTAGAGCGGCATCAGAATGGGGACAGCTCTCTTGGGGCTACACCTTC,CSARAASEWGQLSWGYTF
TRBJ2-3,TRBD2,.,TRBV24-1,TGTGCCACCAGTGACCCGGGACTAGCGGGTAGCACAGATACGCAGTATTTT,CATSDPGLAGSTDTQYF
TRBJ2-1,.,many,TRBV24-1,TGTGCCACCAGTTGGGGCTATGAGCAGTTCTTC,CATSWGYEQFF
TRBJ2-7,TRBD2,.,TRBV7-9,TGTGCCAGCAGGAACGGACTAGCGGGAGAAATTTACGAGCAGTACTTC,CASRNGLAGEIYEQYF
TRBJ2-3,.,many,TRBV20-1,TGCAGTGCTAGAGGTTCCCTCACAGATACGCAGTATTTT,CSARGSLTDTQYF
TRBJ2-7,TRBD1,.,TRBV5-5,TGTGCCAGCAGCTTAAAGACAGGGCCCTCTTACGAGCAGTACTTC,CASSLKTGPSYEQYF
TRBJ2-5,.,.,TRBV20-1,TGCAGTGCTAGCTGGGGGCCCTTCGCAGAGACCCAGTACTTC,CSASWGPFAETQYF
TRBJ1-5,.,few,TRBV7-8,TGTGCCAGCAGTTCAACGGGTCATCAGCCCCAGCATTTT,CASSSTGHQPQHF
TRBJ1-1,.,.,TRBV20-1,TGCAGTGCTAGGAATAATAGGGCGAACACTGAAGCTTTCTTT,CSARNNRANTEAFF
TRBJ1-2,.,.,TRBV12-3/TRBV12-4,TGTGCCAGCGGAACTACAGGTTTGAAGAACTATGGCTACACCTTC,CASGTTGLKNYGYTF
TRBJ1-4,.,many,TRBV20-1,TGCAGTGCTAGTCTCGGATTAGCTGAAAAACTGTTTTTT,CSASLGLAEKLFF
TRBJ2-2,TRBD2,.,TRBV5-1,TGCGCCAGCAGCTTGACCCAAGCGGGAGGGCCCACCGGGGAGCTGTTTTTT,CASSLTQAGGPTGELFF
TRBJ1-1,.,few,TRBV10-3,TGTGCCATCAGTGAGTCGGCCCGGTCAGGCTCGCCTGAAGCTTTCTTT,CAISESARSGSPEAFF
TRBJ1-6,.,.,TRBV30,TGTGCCTGGAGTGTTTGGGGGGCGGGGAATTCACCCCTCCACTTT,CAWSVWGAGNSPLHF
TRBJ1-1,TRBD1,many,TRBV27,TGTGCCAGCAGTTCCACCCCGACAGGGCGGAACACTGAAGCTTTCTTT,CASSSTPTGRNTEAFF
TRBJ2-1,.,many,TRBV30,TGTGCCTGGACTCAAAACCCGGATAGGGAGCAGTTCTTC,CAWTQNPDREQFF
TRBJ2-1,.,.,TRBV4-1,TGCGCCAGCAGCCCCGAAGTTCCAGGGGGGTACAATGAGCAGTTCTTC,CASSPEVPGGYNEQFF
TRBJ2-5,.,many,TRBV5-6,TGTGCCAGCAGCTTCGCCTGGGAAGAGACCCAGTACTTC,CASSFAWEETQYF
TRBJ2-5,.,many,TRBV27,TGTGCCAGCAGTTTAACGAAAAGGGGTTTCCAAGAGACCCAGTACTTC,CASSLTKRGFQETQYF
TRBJ2-3,TRBD2,.,TRBV12-3/TRBV12-4,TGTGCCAGCAACTTAAGTCGTAGCGGGGGGGTTTCTAGCACAGATACGCAGTATTTT,CASNLSRSGGVSSTDTQYF
TRBJ2-5,.,.,TRBV4-1,TGCGCCAGCAGCCAAGACCCTACAGGTGCGCTGGAGACCCAGTACTTC,CASSQDPTGALETQYF
TRBJ2-3,TRBD2,few,TRBV20-1,TGCAGTGGTACCGGACTAGCGGGCGTTTACACAGATACGCAGTATTTT,CSGTGLAGVYTDTQYF
TRBJ1-1,.,few,TRBV7-9,TGTGCCAGCAGCCCCCCCCGGCCCAAGAACACTGAAGCTTTCTTT,CASSPPRPKNTEAFF
TRBJ2-5,.,once,TRBV18,TGTGCCAGCTCACCCCTCGGGGGTCCTCAAGAGACCCAGTACTTC,CASSPLGGPQETQYF
TRBJ2-4,.,many,TRBV20-1,TGCAGTGCTATATCCGGGACACAAGCCAAAAACATTCAGTACTTC,CSAISGTQAKNIQYF
TRBJ2-1,TRBD2,many,TRBV20-1,TGCAGTGCTGTGCGGACTAGCGGGGGAGATGAGCAGTTCTTC,CSAVRTSGGDEQFF
TRBJ2-1,TRBD2,many,TRBV28,TGTGCCAGCAGTAGGAGCGGGGGGGACGATGAGCAGTTCTTC,CASSRSGGDDEQFF
TRBJ2-7,.,.,TRBV24-1,TGTGCCACCAGTGGTGGAGGGGGCTACGAGCAGTACTTC,CATSGGGGYEQYF
TRBJ2-1,TRBD2,once,TRBV20-1,TGCAGTGCATCTGGGGGGGGTCTTACTAGCGGGAGAGGCTCCTACAATGAGCAGTTCTTC,CSASGGGLTSGRGSYNEQFF
TRBJ2-3,.,.,TRBV7-2,TGTGCCGGCAGTTTGGACCTGAGCACAGATACGCAGTATTTT,CAGSLDLSTDTQYF
TRBJ2-1,TRBD2,many,TRBV6-2/TRBV6-3,TGTGCCAGCAGGGAACTAGCGGGGGGCCTCAATGAGCAGTTCTTC,CASRELAGGLNEQFF
TRBJ1-4,.,few,TRBV3-1,TGTGCCAGCAGACTAGGGACAGAAAAACTGTTTTTT,CASRLGTEKLFF
TRBJ2-1,.,many,TRBV14,TGTGCCAGCAGCCAAGACCCGGGACCCCGGGAGTTCTTC,CASSQDPGPREFF
TRBJ2-1,.,.,TRBV3-1,TGTGCCAGCAGCCCCTGGAAGGGGTTCGGCAATGAGCAGTTCTTC,CASSPWKGFGNEQFF
TRBJ2-7,.,many,TRBV6-2/TRBV6-3,TGTGCCAGCAGTCGGGATGGGAGTTCGGGCGAGCAGTACTTC,CASSRDGSSGEQYF
TRBJ1-5,.,once,TRBV29-1,TGCAGCGTTGCCATATCGTGGGGAAGGGATCAGCCCCAGCATTTT,CSVAISWGRDQPQHF
TRBJ1-2,.,.,TRBV5-1,TGCGCCAGCAGCTTGGATGGGGGCCTTCAAACTACGGATGGCTACACCTTC,CASSLDGGLQTTDGYTF
TRBJ1-5,TRBD1,.,TRBV6-2/TRBV6-3,TGTGCCAGCAGTTACTCAACAGGGGGTCGTCAGCCCCAGCATTTT,CASSYSTGGRQPQHF
TRBJ2-5,.,few,TRBV20-1,TGCAGTGCCAGCAGGGATTTTAATGAGCAGTACTTC,CSASRDFNEQYF
TRBJ2-5,.,many,TRBV5-5,TGTGCCAGCAGCAGGATACAGGAGAGTGAGCAGTACTTC,CASSRIQESEQYF
TRBJ2-5,.,few,TRBV15,TGTGCCACCAGCAGAGATCCCAAGATTGGGAATGAGCAGTACTTC,CATSRDPKIGNEQYF
TRBJ2-3,.,.,TRBV4-3,TGCGCCAGCAGCCAAGATGGGCCGGGACTGACAGATACGCAGTATTTT,CASSQDGPGLTDTQYF
TRBJ1-1,.,many,TRBV5-6,TGTGCCAGCAGCTTCGAGGGCATAAACACTGAAGCTTTCTTT,CASSFEGINTEAFF
TRBJ1-1,TRBD1,many,TRBV27,TGTGCCAGCAGTTTAAAGGGGGCGGCCACTGAAGCTTTCTTT,CASSLKGAATEAFF
TRBJ2-3,.,many,TRBV20-1,TGCAGTGCTCCCCTAGGGCAGGGACACACAGATACGCAGTATTTT,CSAPLGQGHTDTQYF